The T cell receptor beta chain described here comes from a study of T cell repertoires in cytomegalovirus infection (dated by TCRdb to the late 2010s). About the investigation overall: The peptide stimulations were aimed at well-studied HLA-B-restricted epitopes as well as recently identified HLA-C-restricted CMV epitopes, whose presentation resists viral immunomodulation. Donor HLA type was relevant to the analysis, because carriage of CMV infection together with the matching HLA type was indicated by public TCR beta signatures. The investigation overall reported the following: In both this cohort and an independent cohort of 350 to 400 donors, the cumulative frequency of public TCR beta family members distinguished carriers of CMV infection plus the relevant HLA type. The ex vivo response was dominated by HLA-C-restricted CMV-specific TCR beta clonotypes, and the single most frequent clonotype in two of eight donors was supplied by these HLA-C-restricted clonotypes.

This specimen's treatment or condition label, interpreted: in vitro stimulation with specific CMV peptide epitopes to enrich CMV-specific T cells. V is clipped by 4 bases and J by 1 base, and the sequence between their germline boundaries is 7 bases long. The germline V gene specifies MDHEN as CDR1 and SYDVKM as CDR2. The CDR3 sequence holds 13 residues, the cysteine and phenylalanine included. The sequence is cut down to CDR3 DNA, 39 bases in frame from base 1. The sample was run on an Illumina HiSeq 1500. TCRdb reprocessing: public reads trimmed at Q25 with fastp, clones called with MiXCR, in-frame beta chains kept. Each record represents a unique CDR3 protein, reported with the most common genes and DNA among its rows. The sample table shows about 340,000 distinct CDR3 sequences, and 25% to 30% are seen once. The ten largest clones capture 20% of the sample. This clonotype has just a few counts. What antigen it recognizes has not been identified. Base qualities are not at hand, and no much larger clone is one base apart.

This TCR came from a human donor in good health (CMV status not recorded). Some clones in this sample may be carry-over from other donors' samples. Rearrangement joined TRBV28 to TRBJ1-2, with TRBD1 as a weak D call on 5 bases. This specimen was cultured PBMCs, taken from culture after CMV antigen stimulation. The CDR3 amino acid sequence is: CASSWGSNYGYTF. The DNA sequence reads TGTGCCAGCAGTTGGGGCAGTAACTATGGCTACACCTTC.